The 20 T cell receptor beta chains listed next were all sequenced from one sample in a study of T cell responses to AZD1222 COVID-19 vaccine. Repertoires were generated with immunoSEQ multiplex PCR, while TCRdb's copy carries only in-frame clones and drops some. This table holds about 100,000 clones, 85% to 90% found once. The source was peripheral blood, collected on day 0 of AZD1222 vaccination. Receptors originate from an adult in good health.

V and J are TRBV29-1 and TRBJ1-4; maybe TRBD1 (6 bases). CDR1 and CDR2 (germline): SQVTM, ANQGSEA. CDR3 length: 15 residues. With 7 bases removed from V and 3 bases from J, the gap between germline ends came to 18 bases. The CDR3 DNA reads TGCAGCGCGGTGCGGGGGGCGCGAGCTAATGAAAAACTGTTTTTT. Amino acids: CSAVRGARANEKLFF.

The rearrangement uses TRBV11-2 and TRBJ2-3, with D hard to call. The CDR3 is 16 amino acids. Per the germline V gene, CDR1 is SGHAT and CDR2 is FQNNGV. V was trimmed by 5 bases and J by 6 bases, leaving 21 bases between them. The CDR3 DNA sequence: TGTGCCAGCAGCCAAGCCAGCCGACCAAGGGTCGATACGCAGTATTTT. It yields the protein CASSQASRPRVDTQYF.

The chain couples TRBV6-5 to TRBJ1-3, with D hard to call. V gave up 6 bases and J gave up 2 bases, with 11 bases separating them. This CDR3 has 14 amino acids. Germline lookup yields CDR1 MNHEY and CDR2 SVGAGI. As DNA, the CDR3 is TGTGCCAGCAGAGGCCGACTGACTGGAAACACCATATATTTT. This gives the protein CASRGRLTGNTIYF.

This clone was recorded a few times. This sequence joins TRBV7-9 and TRBJ1-2; possibly TRBD1 for D (6 bases). The CDR3 extends over 14 amino acids. V lost 5 bases and J lost 7, with 17 bases in between. Germline assignment: CDR1 SEHNR and CDR2 FQNEAQ (reference sequence). The CDR3 spells CASSRGGDAGGYTF. The CDR3 coding sequence is TGTGCCAGCAGCAGAGGGGGAGATGCGGGTGGCTACACCTTC.

The chain couples TRBV4-1 to TRBJ1-3; 9 nucleotides align to TRBD1. Germline values: CDR1 MGHRA, CDR2 YSYEKL. Trimming removed 2 bases from V and 2 bases from J; junction bases left unmatched: 7. This CDR3 region has 17 residues. In DNA form, the CDR3 reads TGCGCCAGCAGCCAACCGGACAGGGGAGGTCCTGGAAACACCATATATTTT. This gives the protein CASSQPDRGGPGNTIYF.

This chain joins TRBV14 and TRBJ2-7, with a tentative D call TRBD1 (5 bases). CDR1 and CDR2 from the germline V gene are SGHDN and FVKESK. The CDR3 runs to 13 residues. Trimming stripped 6 bases from V and 2 bases from J, with 11 bases between. DNA of the CDR3: TGTGCCAGCAGTAACAGGCTCACCTACGAGCAGTACTTC. This codes for CASSNRLTYEQYF. Using reference TRBV14 and TRBJ2-7 for the parts outside the CDR3, the full variable domain is EAGVTQFPSHSVIEKGQTVTLRCDPISGHDNLYWYRRVMGKEIKFLLHFVKESKQDESGMPNNRFLAERTGGTYSTLKVQPAELEDSGVYFCASSNRLTYEQYFGPGTRLTVT.

The chain has TRBV27 and TRBJ2-7; 9 bases are shared with TRBD2. The CDR3 sequence is 13 residues long. Germline V lookup: CDR1 MNHEY, CDR2 SMNVEV (reference sequence). Trimming cost V 8 bases and J 3 bases; bases outside gene matches: 5. In DNA form, the CDR3 reads TGTGCCAGCCGCCGGCGGGAGGGCTACGAGCAGTACTTC. Encoded protein: CASRRREGYEQYF.

The CDR3 reads CASSQDSGGELFF. CDR3 bases: TGCGCCAGCAGCCAAGACAGTGGCGGGGAGCTGTTTTTT. This sequence joins TRBV4-3 and TRBJ2-2, with unresolved D. Germline V gene data show CDR1 as LGHNA and CDR2 as YSLEER. Trimming took off 0 bases at V and 7 bases at J, with 6 bases between the two ends. The CDR3 has 13 amino acids.

This chain uses TRBV5-1 with TRBJ1-2; D may be TRBD1 (6 bases). The CDR3 is made up of 14 amino acids. V was trimmed by 0 bases and J by 8 bases, leaving 14 bases between them. Germline V gene lookup returns CDR1 SGHRS and CDR2 YFSETQ. DNA of the CDR3: TGCGCCAGCAGCTTGGAGGCAGGGGAACACGGCTACACCTTC. Translating it yields CASSLEAGEHGYTF. Variable domain in full (rest from reference TRBV5-1 and TRBJ1-2): KAGVTQTPRYLIKTRGQQVTLSCSPISGHRSVSWYQQTPGQGLQFLFEYFSETQRNKGNFPGRFSGRQFSNSRSEMNVSTLELGDSALYLCASSLEAGEHGYTFGSGTRLTVV.

In this sample, this clone is medium-sized. For the CDR3, the DNA is TGCGCCAGCAGCTTGGCGGAGGGGAGGACCGGGGAGCTGTTTTTT. It yields the protein CASSLAEGRTGELFF. The genes are TRBV5-1 and TRBJ2-2; tentatively, D is TRBD2 (6 bases). Trimming took 0 bases from V and 5 from J, leaving 11 bases between them. CDR1 and CDR2 (germline): SGHRS, YFSETQ. The CDR3 length is 15 residues.

This clone turned up a few times. The chain links TRBV24-1 to TRBJ2-5; 11 bases align to TRBD1. This CDR3 is 13 amino acids long. V lost 9 bases and J lost 9; bases outside the gene matches: 8. Germline-derived CDR1 and CDR2 are KGHDR and SFDVKD. The DNA of the CDR3 is TGTGCCACCGAGGACAGGGGGCTCTCGGCCCAGTACTTC. Translating gives CATEDRGLSAQYF.

The V and J genes are TRBV24-1 and TRBJ2-1, with TRBD2 matching over 10 bases. J lost 8 bases, V lost 9 bases, and 6 bases had no gene match. The germline CDR1 and CDR2 sequences are KGHDR and SFDVKD. The CDR3 has 13 residues. CDR3 loop: CATGLAGVDEQFF. In DNA form, the CDR3 reads TGTGCCACCGGCCTAGCGGGAGTAGATGAGCAGTTCTTC.

The gene calls are TRBV7-9 and TRBJ1-1, with D possibly being TRBD1 (6 bases). V lost 1 base and J lost 1, with 16 bases in between. The CDR3 consists of 17 residues. Germline-derived CDR1 and CDR2 are SEHNR and FQNEAQ (reference sequence). CDR3 bases: TGTGCCAGCAGCTTAGTGACTGGGGGCGGCTCGAACACTGAAGCTTTCTTT. This gives the protein CASSLVTGGGSNTEAFF. Full variable domain (outside the CDR3, taken from reference TRBV7-9 and TRBJ1-1): DTGVSQNPRHKITKRGQNVTFRCDPISEHNRLYWYRQTLGQGPEFLTYFQNEAQLEKSRLLSDRFSAERPKGSFSTLEIQRTEQGDSAMYLCASSLVTGGGSNTEAFFGQGTRLTVV.

This sequence joins TRBV5-1 and TRBJ1-4, with 11 bases that match TRBD1. The CDR3 length is 15 residues. V dropped 2 bases and J dropped 7; count of bases not matched to a gene: 4. CDR1 SGHRS and CDR2 YFSETQ come from the germline V gene. The CDR3 DNA follows: TGCGCCAGCAGCTTCGGACAGGGGGCGGTTGAAAAACTGTTTTTT. Its protein is CASSFGQGAVEKLFF.

This clone was counted a few times. J is TRBJ2-1 and V is TRBV2, with 11 positions matching TRBD2. CDR1 and CDR2 (germline): SNHLY, FYNNEI. After removal of 4 bases from V and 10 bases from J, the junction contained 6 bases not matched to a gene. This CDR3 is 14 amino acids long. DNA for the CDR3: TGTGCCAGCAGTGCACTAGCGGGGGTCAACGAGCAGTTCTTC. Translating it yields CASSALAGVNEQFF.

This chain links TRBV5-5 with TRBJ1-1; D is unresolved. CDR3 length: 16 residues. V was pared by 4 bases and J by 4 bases, with 20 bases between. CDR1 SGHKS and CDR2 YYEKEE come from the germline V gene (reference sequence). This chain's CDR3 is CASSPDPKLRGTEAFF. DNA of the CDR3: TGTGCCAGCAGCCCGGACCCGAAACTGCGGGGCACTGAAGCTTTCTTT.

V usage is TRBV7-9 and J usage is TRBJ2-7, with 12 bases that match TRBD2. This CDR3 contains 16 residues. The V and J ends lost 2 bases and 6 bases, in that order; junction bases with no gene match: 8. Germline assignment: CDR1 SEHNR and CDR2 FQNEAQ (reference sequence). Here the CDR3 reads CASSLTRTSGIFEQYF. The CDR3 bases are TGTGCCAGCAGCTTAACCCGGACTAGCGGGATTTTCGAGCAGTACTTC.

CDR3 amino acids: CASSQNTGQPTEAFF. The CDR3 DNA sequence: TGTGCCAGCTCACAAAATACAGGGCAACCCACTGAAGCTTTCTTT. The chain has TRBV18 and TRBJ1-1; TRBD1 might be the D (6 bases). CDR3 length equals 15 residues. Germline V gives CDR1 KGHSH, CDR2 LQKENI. V was clipped by 4 bases and J by 4 bases, with 16 bases between them.

The V and J genes are TRBV5-5 and TRBJ1-3; D gene unclear. Germline lookup yields CDR1 SGHKS and CDR2 YYEKEE (reference sequence). Trimming took off 4 bases at V and 4 bases at J, with 15 bases between the two ends. This CDR3 has 15 residues. DNA of the CDR3: TGTGCCAGCAGCATAGACGGGCTCCGGGGAAACACCATATATTTT. It codes for CASSIDGLRGNTIYF.

The chain joins TRBV30 to TRBJ1-1; no clear D gene. The CDR3 covers 11 residues. From germline, CDR1 is GTSNPN and CDR2 SVGIG (reference sequence). Deletions cut 5 bases from V and 6 bases from J, with 10 bases between. The CDR3 DNA sequence: TGTGCCTGGTGGACGGTAGCTGAAGCTTTCTTT. This sequence encodes CAWWTVAEAFF.